Shown below are 13 T cell receptor beta chains from a single sample sequenced in a study of blood T cell repertoires in COVID-19. TCRdb's table, derived via immunoSEQ multiplex PCR, lists solely in-frame clones and lacks some. This table has 18,000 or so clones, roughly 90% appearing once. Input material: peripheral blood. The receptors come from a man aged 40-50 years with active COVID-19.

CDR3 region: CASSYHTGPFEWPQHF. The CDR3 DNA follows: TGTGCCAGCAGCTACCACACAGGGCCCTTTGAATGGCCCCAGCATTTT. J is TRBJ1-5 and V is TRBV7-9, with a possible D match to TRBD1 (6 bases). The CDR3 contains 16 residues. Germline assignment: CDR1 SEHNR and CDR2 FQNEAQ (reference sequence). Trimming removed 4 bases at V and 9 bases at J, with 22 bases between.

The chain employs TRBV24-1 and TRBJ2-1; D is possibly TRBD1 (5 bases). This CDR3 contains 13 residues. The V gene lost 5 bases and the J gene lost 8 bases, with 12 bases spanning the gap. Germline V gives CDR1 KGHDR, CDR2 SFDVKD. The CDR3 coding sequence is TGTGCCACCAGTGGGTCAGGGTCGCATGAGCAGTTCTTC. It specifies CATSGSGSHEQFF.

This chain uses TRBV24-1 with TRBJ2-1; TRBD2 aligns across 10 bases. The CDR3 is 15 amino acids. V lost 3 bases and J lost 6; bases outside the gene matches: 4. Germline CDR1 KGHDR, CDR2 SFDVKD. In DNA form, the CDR3 reads TGTGCCACCAGTGATGAGGCTAGCGGGAGCAATGAGCAGTTCTTC. Amino acid sequence: CATSDEASGSNEQFF.

The chain recombines TRBV27 with TRBJ2-7, with 8 bases fitting TRBD1. Per germline, CDR1 MNHEY and CDR2 SMNVEV (reference sequence). CDR3 length: 13 residues. V lost 4 bases, J lost 4 bases, and 3 bases stayed unmatched. The DNA for the CDR3 is TGTGCCAGCAGTTCAGGGGGCGCGTACGAGCAGTACTTC. Translation: CASSSGGAYEQYF.

This clone appeared a single time. The chain carries TRBV7-3 and TRBJ2-3, with TRBD1 matching over 11 bases. The length of the CDR3 is 13 residues. The V and J ends lost 4 bases and 6 bases, in that order; junction bases with no gene match: 0. The germline V gene has CDR1 SGHTA and CDR2 FQGTGA. The CDR3 nucleotides read TGTGCCAGCAGCTGGACAGGGGGCGATACGCAGTATTTT. It is translated as CASSWTGGDTQYF.

This clone was found a few times. The V and J genes are TRBV19 and TRBJ2-2; 14 bases fit TRBD2. Germline assignment: CDR1 LNHDA and CDR2 SQIVND (reference sequence). The CDR3 contains 21 residues. Germline trimming cut 6 bases from V and 5 bases from J; bases unmatched to any gene: 20. The CDR3 coding sequence is TGTGCCAGTAGAACTACAAAGGGCGGGACTAGCGGGAGATCGGGGACCGGGGAGCTGTTTTTT. This codes for CASRTTKGGTSGRSGTGELFF.

This chain links TRBV6-5 with TRBJ1-2; D call uncertain. The CDR3 extends over 13 amino acids. Germline V gives CDR1 MNHEY, CDR2 SVGAGI. V dropped 0 bases and J dropped 5 bases, with 7 bases sitting between them. CDR3 region: CASSYSAGYGYTF. The CDR3 DNA reads as TGTGCCAGCAGTTACTCGGCCGGGTATGGCTACACCTTC.

The chain combines TRBV9 with TRBJ2-1; weak D call: TRBD1 (5 bases). CDR3 length: 14 residues. The V end was cut by 0 bases, the J end by 7 bases, with 11 bases between. CDR1 SGDLS and CDR2 YYNGEE come from the germline V gene. CDR3 region: CASSVGQYLNEQFF. The CDR3 region has the DNA TGTGCCAGCAGCGTAGGACAGTACTTAAATGAGCAGTTCTTC.

This sequence joins TRBV5-1 and TRBJ2-3, with 7 bases fitting TRBD2. The germline V gene encodes CDR1 SGHRS and CDR2 YFSETQ. The CDR3 is 17 residues long. The V segment lost 2 bases and the J segment 0 bases; nucleotides outside the gene matches: 9. The CDR3 DNA reads as TGCGCCAGCAGCTTACAGCCGGGACTACAAAGCACAGATACGCAGTATTTT. It specifies CASSLQPGLQSTDTQYF.

The rearrangement uses TRBV24-1 and TRBJ2-1, with 8 bases that match TRBD2. V trimming: 6 bases; J trimming: 3 bases; junction bases outside the gene matches: 15. The CDR3 is 18 residues long. Germline assignment: CDR1 KGHDR and CDR2 SFDVKD. The CDR3 spells CATSSGGVAGNNYNEQFF. CDR3 nucleotide sequence: TGTGCCACCAGTAGTGGGGGAGTAGCGGGAAACAACTACAATGAGCAGTTCTTC.

The chain employs TRBV7-9 and TRBJ2-7, with D perhaps matching TRBD2 (6 bases). CDR1 is SEHNR, CDR2 FQNEAQ, per germline (reference sequence). CDR3 length: 14 amino acids. Trimming removed 1 base at V and 6 bases at J, with 13 bases between. CDR3 loop: CASSLGDLGSEQYF. DNA for the CDR3: TGTGCCAGCAGCTTAGGGGACTTAGGGTCCGAGCAGTACTTC.

This clone was detected once. The CDR3 reads CASSLTRGQPQHF. The CDR3 nucleotides are TGTGCCAGCAGTTTAACCCGCGGTCAGCCCCAGCATTTT. The rearrangement links TRBV12-3 or TRBV12-4 to TRBJ1-5; D is uncertain. Trimming removed 2 bases at V and 6 bases at J, with 8 bases between. The CDR3 spans 13 residues.

This chain links TRBV27 with TRBJ2-1, with 9 bases lining up with TRBD2. The CDR3 totals 16 residues. The V and J ends lost 6 bases and 0 bases, in that order; junction bases with no gene match: 6. Germline V gene lookup returns CDR1 MNHEY and CDR2 SMNVEV (reference sequence). CDR3 DNA: TGTGCCAGCAGCACCCTTAGCGGGAGCTCCTACAATGAGCAGTTCTTC. It specifies CASSTLSGSSYNEQFF.